The present T cell receptor beta chain was sequenced within a study of OX40 agonist ivuxolimab in advanced cancers. About the study: Earlier treatment with anti-PD-1, anti-PD-L1 or anti-CTLA-4 was permitted, and 35% to 40% had received some. Broader study findings: The antigens recognized by the expanded peripheral T cells, that is their antigen specificity, were not determined. Both CD4+ and CD8+ T cell populations in blood had undergone clonal expansion by week 6 at 0.1 to 3.0 mg/kg.

Germline V gene sequence: CDR1 SGHTA, CDR2 FQGTGA. V shed 5 bases and J 9 bases; nucleotides not matched to a gene: 4. There are 13 residues in the CDR3. Libraries were prepared by immunoSEQ multiplex PCR; TCRdb keeps only in-frame clonotypes and omits some of them. The sample carries about 83,000 clones, around 86% recorded once. As to this clone: Its antigen is unidentified.

Researchers took blood at baseline, on cycle 4 day 1, and on cycle 7 day 1. The chain recombines TRBV7-3 with TRBJ2-1; TRBD2 aligns across 10 bases. This clonotype originated in an adult with an advanced solid tumor such as melanoma, head and neck, liver or kidney cancer. Sequencing used CD4+ or CD8+ T cells sorted from blood, obtained in a trial of the OX40 agonist ivuxolimab. The CDR3 is CASSRGLASEQFF. For the CDR3, the DNA is TGTGCCAGCAGCCGGGGACTAGCGAGTGAGCAGTTCTTC.